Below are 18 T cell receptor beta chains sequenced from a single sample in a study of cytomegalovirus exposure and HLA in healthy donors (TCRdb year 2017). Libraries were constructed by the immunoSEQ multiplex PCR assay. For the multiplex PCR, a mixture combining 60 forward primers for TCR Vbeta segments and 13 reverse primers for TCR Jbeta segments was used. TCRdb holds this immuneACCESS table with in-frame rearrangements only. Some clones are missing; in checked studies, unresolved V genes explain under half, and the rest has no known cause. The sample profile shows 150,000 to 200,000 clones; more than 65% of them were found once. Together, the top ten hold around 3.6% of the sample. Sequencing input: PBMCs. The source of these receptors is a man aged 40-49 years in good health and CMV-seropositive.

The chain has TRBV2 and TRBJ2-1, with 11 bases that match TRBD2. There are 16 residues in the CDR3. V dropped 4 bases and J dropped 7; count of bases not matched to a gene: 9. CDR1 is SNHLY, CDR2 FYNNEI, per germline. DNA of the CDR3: TGTGCCAGCAGTGCACTAGCGGGAGCCTTGGGGAATGAGCAGTTCTTC. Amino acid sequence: CASSALAGALGNEQFF.

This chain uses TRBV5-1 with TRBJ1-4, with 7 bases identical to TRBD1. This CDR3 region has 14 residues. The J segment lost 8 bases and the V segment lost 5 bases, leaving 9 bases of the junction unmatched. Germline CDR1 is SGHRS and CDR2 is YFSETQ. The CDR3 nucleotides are TGCGCCAGCAGGCCTACAGGGGTTGGGGAAAAACTGTTTTTT. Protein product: CASRPTGVGEKLFF.

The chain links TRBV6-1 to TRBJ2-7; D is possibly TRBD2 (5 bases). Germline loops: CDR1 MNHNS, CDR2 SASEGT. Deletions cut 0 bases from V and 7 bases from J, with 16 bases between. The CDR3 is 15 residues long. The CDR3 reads CASSEAGPKSGEQYF. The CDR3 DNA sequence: TGTGCCAGCAGTGAAGCTGGCCCTAAATCGGGAGAGCAGTACTTC.

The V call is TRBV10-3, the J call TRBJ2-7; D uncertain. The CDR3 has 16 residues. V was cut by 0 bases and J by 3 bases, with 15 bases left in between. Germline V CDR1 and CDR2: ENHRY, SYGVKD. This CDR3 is CAISESSTLSLYEQYF. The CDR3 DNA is TGTGCCATCAGTGAGTCGAGCACTCTATCCCTCTACGAGCAGTACTTC.

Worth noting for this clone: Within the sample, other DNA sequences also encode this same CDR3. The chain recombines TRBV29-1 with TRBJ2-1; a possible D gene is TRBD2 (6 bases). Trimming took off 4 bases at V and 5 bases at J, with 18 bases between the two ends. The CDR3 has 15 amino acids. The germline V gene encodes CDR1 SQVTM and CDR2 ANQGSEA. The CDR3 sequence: CSVVRAYGGDNEQFF. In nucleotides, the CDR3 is TGCAGCGTTGTGCGGGCCTACGGGGGTGACAATGAGCAGTTCTTC.

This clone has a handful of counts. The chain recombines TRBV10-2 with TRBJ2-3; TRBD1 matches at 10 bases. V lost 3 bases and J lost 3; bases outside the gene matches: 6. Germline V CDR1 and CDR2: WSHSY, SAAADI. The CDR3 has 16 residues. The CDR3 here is CASSDGTGVGTDTQYF. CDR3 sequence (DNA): TGCGCCAGCAGTGATGGGACAGGGGTTGGGACAGATACGCAGTATTTT.

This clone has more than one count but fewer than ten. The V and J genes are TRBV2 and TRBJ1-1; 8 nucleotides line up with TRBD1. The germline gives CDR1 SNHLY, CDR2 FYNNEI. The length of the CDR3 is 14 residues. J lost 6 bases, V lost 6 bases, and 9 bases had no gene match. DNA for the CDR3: TGTGCCAGCAGCTCCGGACAGGGACTTTCTGAAGCTTTCTTT. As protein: CASSSGQGLSEAFF.

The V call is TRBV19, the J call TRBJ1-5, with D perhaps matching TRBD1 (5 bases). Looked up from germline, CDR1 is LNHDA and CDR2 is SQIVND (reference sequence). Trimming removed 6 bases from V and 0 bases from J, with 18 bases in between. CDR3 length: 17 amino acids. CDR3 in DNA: TGTGCCAGTAGCAACTCCGTCTCAGGGTATAGCAATCAGCCCCAGCATTTT. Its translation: CASSNSVSGYSNQPQHF.

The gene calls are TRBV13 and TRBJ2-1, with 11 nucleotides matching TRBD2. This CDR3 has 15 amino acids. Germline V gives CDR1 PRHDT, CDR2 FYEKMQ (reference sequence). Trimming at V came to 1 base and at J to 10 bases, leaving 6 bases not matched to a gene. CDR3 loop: CASSLELAGAPEQFF. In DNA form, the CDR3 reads TGTGCCAGCAGCTTAGAACTAGCGGGAGCACCCGAGCAGTTCTTC.

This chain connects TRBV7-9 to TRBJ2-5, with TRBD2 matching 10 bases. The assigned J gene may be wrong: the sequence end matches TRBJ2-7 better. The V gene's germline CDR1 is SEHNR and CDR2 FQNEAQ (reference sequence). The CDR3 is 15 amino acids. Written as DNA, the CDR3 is TGTGCCAGCAGCTCCCGGGGTAGCGGGAGGTACGAGCAGTACTTC. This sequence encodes CASSSRGSGRYEQYF.

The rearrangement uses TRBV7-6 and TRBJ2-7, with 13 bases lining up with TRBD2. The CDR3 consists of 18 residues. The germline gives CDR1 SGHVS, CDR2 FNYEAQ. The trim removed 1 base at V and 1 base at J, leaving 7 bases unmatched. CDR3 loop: CASSLGTSGSKTSYEQYF. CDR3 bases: TGTGCCAGCAGCTTAGGGACTAGCGGGAGCAAGACATCCTACGAGCAGTACTTC.

The DNA for the CDR3 is TGCGCCAGCAGCGAGGACAGGGAAAATGAAAAACTGTTTTTT. Translation gives CASSEDRENEKLFF. This chain joins TRBV5-1 and TRBJ1-4; 8 bases are shared with TRBD1. This CDR3 is built from 14 residues. Per the germline V gene, CDR1 is SGHRS and CDR2 is YFSETQ. The V gene end was trimmed by 4 bases and the J gene end by 5 bases; junction bases not matched to a gene: 4.

This CDR3 is CASSLGLAGGADEQYF. In DNA, the CDR3 is TGCGCCAGCAGCTTGGGACTAGCGGGAGGAGCGGACGAGCAGTACTTC. This sequence joins TRBV5-1 and TRBJ2-7, with 13 positions matching TRBD2. Germline loops: CDR1 SGHRS, CDR2 YFSETQ. V lost 0 bases and J lost 5; bases outside the gene matches: 5. The CDR3 runs 16 residues.

CDR3 sequence reads: CASSQTTGVFDGEQFF. The CDR3 bases are TGTGCCAGCAGCCAAACGACAGGGGTGTTTGATGGTGAGCAGTTCTTC. This rearrangement joins TRBV7-9 to TRBJ2-1; 8 bases line up with TRBD1. V dropped 5 bases and J dropped 9; count of bases not matched to a gene: 15. Per germline, CDR1 SEHNR and CDR2 FQNEAQ (reference sequence). The CDR3 has 16 amino acids.

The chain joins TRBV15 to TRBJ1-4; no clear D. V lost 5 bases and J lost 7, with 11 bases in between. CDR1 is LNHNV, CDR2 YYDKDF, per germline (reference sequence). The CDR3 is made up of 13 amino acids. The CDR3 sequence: CATSPRSREKLFF. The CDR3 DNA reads TGTGCCACCAGCCCCCGTTCCCGTGAAAAACTGTTTTTT.

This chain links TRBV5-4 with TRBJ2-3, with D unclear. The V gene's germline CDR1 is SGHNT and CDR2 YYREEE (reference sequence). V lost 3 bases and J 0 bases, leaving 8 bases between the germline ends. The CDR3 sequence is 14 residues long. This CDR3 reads CASSWSRSTDTQYF. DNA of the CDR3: TGTGCCAGCAGCTGGAGCAGAAGCACAGATACGCAGTATTTT.

The DNA for the CDR3 is TGTGCCAGCAGCTTACGTATTAGCACAAATGCAGATACGCAGTATTTT. This codes for CASSLRISTNADTQYF. The chain carries TRBV7-2 and TRBJ2-3, with D unclear. Germline V gives CDR1 SGHTA, CDR2 FQGNSA. The CDR3 covers 16 residues. With 2 bases removed from V and 4 bases from J, the gap between germline ends came to 16 bases. Supplemented by reference TRBV7-2 and TRBJ2-3, the full variable domain reads GAGVSQSPSNKVTEKGKDVELRCDPISGHTALYWYRQSLGQGLEFLIYFQGNSAPDKSGLPSDRFSAERTGGSVSTLTIQRTQQEDSAVYLCASSLRISTNADTQYFGPGTRLTVL.

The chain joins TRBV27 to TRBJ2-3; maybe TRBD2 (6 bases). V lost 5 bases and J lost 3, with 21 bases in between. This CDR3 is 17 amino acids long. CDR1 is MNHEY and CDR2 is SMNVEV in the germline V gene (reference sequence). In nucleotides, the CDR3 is TGTGCCAGCAGTGCGGGGCGCGGGACGGGTCGGACAGATACGCAGTATTTT. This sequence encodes CASSAGRGTGRTDTQYF.